This T cell receptor beta chain was retrieved from a study of shared clonotypes between healthy human individuals. Notes on the study in general: In a handful of donors, around 5% of naive CD4 clonotypes appeared in common. It was the few donors that limited the genetic and exposure-history diversity represented.

An even split of each subset's genomic DNA across several immunoSEQ plates was performed. Only in-frame clones appear in the TCRdb table, and some are missing; sequencing was by immunoSEQ multiplex PCR. The table shows more than 900,000 clones, with around 78% occurring only once. Looked up from germline, CDR1 is SGHVS and CDR2 is FNYEAQ. The CDR3 has 16 amino acids. Trimming took 5 bases from V and 3 from J, leaving 19 bases between them. This clone appeared a few times. Its antigen is unidentified. The rearrangement joins TRBV7-6 to TRBJ1-1; D unresolved. This TCR derives from a man aged 18 to 30 in good health. Some clones in this sample may be carry-over from other donors' samples. The sequencing sample was made of memory CD4+ T cells from PBMCs. Subset: CD45RA-negative fraction. The CDR3 region has the DNA TGTGCCAGCAGCCTCCGAAGGGTGGCGGGCGACACTGAAGCTTTCTTT. Its protein product is CASSLRRVAGDTEAFF.